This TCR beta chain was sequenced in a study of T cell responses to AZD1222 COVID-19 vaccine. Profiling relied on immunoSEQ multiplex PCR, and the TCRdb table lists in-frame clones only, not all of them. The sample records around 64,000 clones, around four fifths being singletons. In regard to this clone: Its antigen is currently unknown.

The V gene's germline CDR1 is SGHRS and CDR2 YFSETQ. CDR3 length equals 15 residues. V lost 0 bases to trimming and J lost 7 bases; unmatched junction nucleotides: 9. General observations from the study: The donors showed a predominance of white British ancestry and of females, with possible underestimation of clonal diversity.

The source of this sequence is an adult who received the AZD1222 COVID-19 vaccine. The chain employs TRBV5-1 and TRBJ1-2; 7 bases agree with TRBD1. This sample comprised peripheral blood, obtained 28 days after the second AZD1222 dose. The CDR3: CASSLAGRGPRGYTF. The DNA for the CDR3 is TGCGCCAGCAGCTTGGCCGGTAGGGGGCCTCGTGGCTACACCTTC.